One T cell receptor beta chain is described in this entry. The CDR3 is 18 residues long. Trimming cost V 3 bases and J 2 bases, with 19 bases left between them. Germline CDR1 is LNHNV and CDR2 is YYDKDF (reference sequence). These data originate in a study of blood T cell repertoires in COVID-19. The wider study: The United States, Italy and Spain supplied acute and convalescent COVID-19 samples.

Original processing notes: Counts of nucleated cells, estimated from reference gene primer amplification, were obtained. TCRdb's copy holds only in-frame clones and misses some; the assay was immunoSEQ multiplex PCR. V and J calls and clone size are copied from that table; D and trimming were computed from the DNA. The data hold roughly 26,000 clones, with 82% observed a single time. The sequence derives from a human donor in a cohort sampled during active COVID-19. The genes are TRBV15 and TRBJ2-2; a possible D gene is TRBD2 (6 bases). Sequenced: peripheral blood. CDR3 bases: TGTGCCACCAGCAGGGACCGCTCCGGGACTTCCAACACCGGGGAGCTGTTTTTT. Protein sequence: CATSRDRSGTSNTGELFF.